The 2 T cell receptor beta chains listed next were all sequenced from one sample in a study of blood T cell repertoires in COVID-19. Only in-frame clones appear in the TCRdb table, and some are missing; sequencing was by immunoSEQ multiplex PCR. The data contain about 280,000 clones, roughly 90% of them seen just once; the ten biggest clones take up approximately 14%. Sequenced sample: peripheral blood. The origin of the receptors is a woman aged 70-85 years with COVID-19, enrolled during active disease.

The count of this clone is one. J is TRBJ2-5 and V is TRBV13; 7 positions agree with TRBD2. There are 14 residues in the CDR3. V lost 0 bases and J lost 4; bases outside the gene matches: 2. CDR1 is PRHDT and CDR2 is FYEKMQ in the germline V gene (reference sequence). The CDR3 region is CASSLGSGRETQYF. The CDR3 coding sequence is TGTGCCAGCAGCTTAGGTAGCGGGCGAGAGACCCAGTACTTC.

V and J are TRBV9 and TRBJ1-2; 8 bases map to TRBD1. The V gene's germline CDR1 is SGDLS and CDR2 YYNGEE. CDR3 length: 14 amino acids. Germline trimming cut 0 bases from V and 2 bases from J; bases unmatched to any gene: 0. The DNA of the CDR3 is TGTGCCAGCAGCGTAGGACAGGGGAACTATGGCTACACCTTC. As protein: CASSVGQGNYGYTF.